Below are 11 T cell receptor beta chains sequenced from a single sample in a study of CD8 T cells in Susac syndrome. With random hexamers, reverse transcription was performed on roughly 0.5 to 1 ug of RNA. Using its own MiXCR run on the immunoSEQ multiplex PCR reads, TCRdb lists one record per CDR3 protein. This table holds about 430,000 distinct CDR3 sequences, approximately 89% found once. The specimen sequenced was CD8+ T cells from PBMCs. The source is a human donor with multiple sclerosis.

J is TRBJ2-7 and V is TRBV6-1; 7 bases are shared with TRBD2. Germline values: CDR1 MNHNS, CDR2 SASEGT. This CDR3 contains 12 residues. Germline trimming cut 8 bases from V and 5 bases from J; bases unmatched to any gene: 6. The chain's CDR3 is CASGGGFHEQYF. The CDR3 nucleotides read TGTGCCAGCGGGGGGGGATTCCACGAGCAGTACTTC.

The chain joins TRBV2 to TRBJ2-7; D gene unclear. The CDR3 covers 13 residues. Trimming stripped 1 base from V and 5 bases from J, with 9 bases between. The germline gives CDR1 SNHLY, CDR2 FYNNEI. Written as DNA, the CDR3 is TGTGCCAGCAGTGAAGTACTCCGGGACGAGCAGTACTTC. It encodes CASSEVLRDEQYF.

This clonotype was seen a handful of times. The J gene is TRBJ2-5, the V gene TRBV19, with D unclear. The CDR3 runs 15 residues. V shed 3 bases and J shed 1 base, with 12 bases lying between them. From germline, CDR1 is LNHDA and CDR2 SQIVND (reference sequence). The CDR3 loop is CASSIALHIQETQYF. CDR3 DNA: TGTGCCAGTAGTATCGCTCTACACATCCAAGAGACCCAGTACTTC.

This chain links TRBV20-1 with TRBJ2-1; 12 positions agree with TRBD2. V lost 6 bases to trimming and J lost 4 bases; unmatched junction nucleotides: 13. The CDR3 loop spans 17 amino acids. Germline V CDR1 and CDR2: DFQATT, SNEGSKA (reference sequence). The CDR3 DNA reads TGCAGTGCGAGCTATGATACCGGGACTAGCGGGTACAATGAGCAGTTCTTC. Translated: CSASYDTGTSGYNEQFF.

CDR3 sequence reads: CATCGHANTEAFF. DNA of the CDR3: TGTGCCACCTGTGGGCACGCGAACACTGAAGCTTTCTTT. The V and J genes are TRBV12-3 or TRBV12-4 and TRBJ1-1, with D unclear. The V end was cut by 10 bases, the J end by 1 base, with 13 bases between. The CDR3 extends over 13 amino acids.

A few counts support this clonotype. The rearrangement uses TRBV5-1 and TRBJ2-3, with 9 bases matching TRBD2. From germline, CDR1 is SGHRS and CDR2 YFSETQ. The trim removed 3 bases at V and 3 bases at J, leaving 8 bases unmatched. The CDR3 length is 16 residues. The CDR3 region has the DNA TGCGCCAGCAGCTGGAGCGGGGGGACTGAGACAGATACGCAGTATTTT. Its translation is CASSWSGGTETDTQYF.

This clonotype was seen more than once but under ten times. The chain is built from TRBV14 and TRBJ2-7; 9 bases map to TRBD1. The V segment lost 0 bases and the J segment 3 bases; nucleotides outside the gene matches: 3. CDR1 and CDR2 (germline): SGHDN, FVKESK. The CDR3 runs to 15 residues. The CDR3 here is CASSQDTGGIYEQYF. Here the CDR3 DNA reads TGTGCCAGCAGCCAAGATACAGGGGGCATCTACGAGCAGTACTTC.

The V and J genes are TRBV14 and TRBJ2-1; tentatively, D is TRBD1 or TRBD2 (5 bases each). CDR3 length equals 19 residues. V was clipped by 4 bases and J by 4 bases, with 26 bases between them. The germline V gene encodes CDR1 SGHDN and CDR2 FVKESK. CDR3 residues: CASSPNVLTGAERYNEQFF. In DNA, the CDR3 is TGTGCCAGCAGCCCGAATGTCTTGACCGGGGCCGAGAGATACAATGAGCAGTTCTTC.

This chain links TRBV25-1 with TRBJ2-2; D is uncertain. The germline V gene encodes CDR1 MGHDK and CDR2 SYGVNS. The CDR3 has 12 amino acids. The V end lost 3 bases, the J end lost 8 bases, and 7 bases lay between the germline ends. CDR3 protein: CASSEQVGELFF. In DNA form, the CDR3 reads TGTGCCAGCAGTGAGCAAGTAGGGGAGCTGTTTTTT.

The V gene is TRBV4-1, the J gene TRBJ2-7; D might be TRBD1 (6 bases). Germline CDR1 reads MGHRA; CDR2 reads YSYEKL. Trimming removed 0 bases at V and 2 bases at J, with 11 bases between. CDR3 length: 15 amino acids. The CDR3 protein is CASSQDSAGAYEQYF. For the CDR3, the DNA is TGCGCCAGCAGCCAAGATAGTGCAGGGGCCTACGAGCAGTACTTC.

This clonotype appeared a few times. This rearrangement joins TRBV6-1 to TRBJ1-2, with 9 bases matching TRBD1. The CDR3 runs 12 residues. Germline V lookup: CDR1 MNHNS, CDR2 SASEGT. V was clipped by 6 bases and J by 8 bases; unmatched bases: 4. CDR3 in DNA: TGTGCCAGCAGCCGGACAGGGGAAGGCTACACCTTC. Residues: CASSRTGEGYTF.